This is a list of T cell receptor beta chains from one sample in a study of cytomegalovirus exposure and HLA in healthy donors. The assay was immunoSEQ multiplex PCR, and TCRdb's table has in-frame clones only and misses some. In the table there are roughly 330,000 clones, 87% of which are singletons. Sequencing was performed on PBMCs. These TCRs come from a woman aged 25-40 years in good health and CMV-seropositive. The CDR3 runs from the conserved cysteine through the conserved F or W. D genes are given only for firm matches. Some rows have no size entry. The others give once, few or many, or a class for an expanded clone.

CDR3aa,CDR3nt,d_gene,j_gene,abundance,v_gene
CASSTLSGTFQETQYF,TGTGCCAGCAGCACGCTCAGTGGGACGTTCCAAGAGACCCAGTACTTC,.,TRBJ2-5,.,TRBV5-5
CASSVDHSGTAGNTIYF,TGTGCCAGCAGCGTAGACCACTCAGGGACAGCTGGAAACACCATATATTTT,TRBD1,TRBJ1-3,.,TRBV9
CAWSRAGGRSDTQYF,TGTGCCTGGAGCCGAGCGGGAGGGCGATCAGATACGCAGTATTTT,TRBD2,TRBJ2-3,.,TRBV30
CASGVASDPSWETQYF,TGTGCCAGCGGCGTAGCTTCCGACCCCTCGTGGGAGACCCAGTACTTC,.,TRBJ2-5,.,TRBV9
CASRGGNQPQHF,TGTGCCAGCAGGGGTGGGAATCAGCCCCAGCATTTT,.,TRBJ1-5,.,TRBV25-1
CASSWRGVHHEQYF,TGTGCCAGCAGTTGGCGGGGGGTCCACCACGAGCAGTACTTC,TRBD2,TRBJ2-7,.,TRBV28
CASSQDPGRGQPQHF,TGCGCCAGCAGCCAAGATCCGGGGAGGGGGCAGCCCCAGCATTTT,.,TRBJ1-5,.,TRBV4-3
CASAWGSKLTTGELFF,TGTGCCAGCGCCTGGGGGTCTAAACTCACCACCGGGGAGCTGTTTTTT,.,TRBJ2-2,.,TRBV7-2
CASSYGTAINYGYTF,TGTGCCAGCAGTTACGGGACAGCCATTAACTATGGCTACACCTTC,TRBD1,TRBJ1-2,.,TRBV6-5
CASSLALGQGKGSNQPQHF,TGTGCCAGCAGCTTAGCGTTGGGACAGGGGAAGGGGTCCAATCAGCCCCAGCATTTT,TRBD1,TRBJ1-5,.,TRBV7-8
CASDVQGNTEAFF,TGTGCCTCGGACGTCCAGGGGAACACTGAAGCTTTCTTT,.,TRBJ1-1,.,TRBV30
CAWSAMDTIYF,TGTGCCTGGAGTGCCATGGACACCATATATTTT,.,TRBJ1-3,.,TRBV30
CASLTGNPYEQYF,TGTGCCAGTTTGACGGGAAATCCCTACGAGCAGTACTTC,.,TRBJ2-7,.,TRBV28
CASSPGEANYGYTF,TGCGCCAGCAGCCCCGGGGAGGCTAACTATGGCTACACCTTC,.,TRBJ1-2,.,TRBV5-1
CASRSVGYTF,TGTGCCAGCAGGTCGGTCGGCTACACCTTC,.,TRBJ1-2,once,TRBV28
CSVVRGRYNEQFF,TGCAGCGTTGTCAGGGGTCGCTACAATGAGCAGTTCTTC,.,TRBJ2-1,.,TRBV29-1
CATRTGGSYEQYF,TGTGCCACCAGAACGGGGGGCTCCTACGAGCAGTACTTC,TRBD2,TRBJ2-7,.,TRBV15
CASSFVGREQYF,TGCGCCAGCAGCTTCGTGGGGCGGGAGCAGTACTTC,.,TRBJ2-7,few,TRBV5-1
CASSEPPGGSYNEQFF,TGTGCCAGCAGTGAACCCCCGGGGGGTTCCTACAATGAGCAGTTCTTC,TRBD2,TRBJ2-1,.,TRBV6-1
CASSWTGGGEKLFF,TGTGCCAGCAGCTGGACAGGGGGAGGTGAAAAACTGTTTTTT,TRBD1,TRBJ1-4,.,TRBV27
CASSTDGATNEKLFF,TGCGCCAGCAGCACAGACGGCGCAACTAATGAAAAACTGTTTTTT,.,TRBJ1-4,.,TRBV5-1
CASSYVGTSGFGELFF,TGTGCCAGCAGCTATGTGGGGACTAGCGGGTTCGGGGAGCTGTTTTTT,TRBD2,TRBJ2-2,.,TRBV28
CASSLKQWKETQYF,TGTGCCAGCAGTTTAAAACAGTGGAAAGAGACCCAGTACTTC,.,TRBJ2-5,.,TRBV6-6
CASSLPGLTSYEQYF,TGTGCCAGCAGCTTACCGGGACTCACATCCTACGAGCAGTACTTC,.,TRBJ2-7,.,TRBV5-4
CASSSTPSGAFYEQYF,TGTGCCAGCAGTTCGACGCCTAGCGGGGCCTTCTACGAGCAGTACTTC,TRBD2,TRBJ2-7,.,TRBV28
CASSQDRNNSPLHF,TGTGCCAGCTCACAGGACAGAAATAATTCACCCCTCCACTTT,.,TRBJ1-6,.,TRBV18
CASSRTIAGGKNEQFF,TGTGCCAGCAGCCGAACGATAGCGGGGGGGAAGAATGAGCAGTTCTTC,TRBD2,TRBJ2-1,.,TRBV7-6
CSVRTSGGALGETQYF,TGCAGCGTTCGGACTAGCGGGGGCGCTTTGGGTGAGACCCAGTACTTC,TRBD2,TRBJ2-5,.,TRBV29-1
CASSVVGRTGELFF,TGCGCCAGCAGCGTGGTGGGCCGGACCGGGGAGCTGTTTTTT,.,TRBJ2-2,.,TRBV5-1
CASRGDRAANEKLFF,TGTGCCAGCAGGGGAGACAGGGCGGCCAATGAAAAACTGTTTTTT,TRBD1,TRBJ1-4,.,TRBV2
CASSPSDRGPYNEQFF,TGTGCCAGCAGCCCGTCGGACAGGGGCCCTTACAATGAGCAGTTCTTC,TRBD1,TRBJ2-1,.,TRBV7-3
CASSLARLAGGGDTQYF,TGCGCCAGCAGCTTGGCACGACTAGCGGGGGGAGGCGATACGCAGTATTTT,TRBD2,TRBJ2-3,.,TRBV5-1
CASSLVGGGGSEAFF,TGTGCCAGCAGCTTAGTTGGGGGCGGCGGTTCTGAAGCTTTCTTT,.,TRBJ1-1,.,TRBV7-2